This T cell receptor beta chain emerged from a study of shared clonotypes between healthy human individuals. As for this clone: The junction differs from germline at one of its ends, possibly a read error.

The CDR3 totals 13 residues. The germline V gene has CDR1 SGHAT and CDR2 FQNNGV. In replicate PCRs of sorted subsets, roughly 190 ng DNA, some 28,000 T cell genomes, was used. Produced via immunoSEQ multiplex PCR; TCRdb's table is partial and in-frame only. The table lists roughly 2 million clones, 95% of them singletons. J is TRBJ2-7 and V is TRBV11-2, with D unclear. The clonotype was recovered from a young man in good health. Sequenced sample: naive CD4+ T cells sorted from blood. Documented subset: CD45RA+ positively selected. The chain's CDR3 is CASSLDLVRAPNF. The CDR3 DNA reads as TGTGCCAGCAGCTTAGACCTCGTAAGGGCCCCGAACTTC.